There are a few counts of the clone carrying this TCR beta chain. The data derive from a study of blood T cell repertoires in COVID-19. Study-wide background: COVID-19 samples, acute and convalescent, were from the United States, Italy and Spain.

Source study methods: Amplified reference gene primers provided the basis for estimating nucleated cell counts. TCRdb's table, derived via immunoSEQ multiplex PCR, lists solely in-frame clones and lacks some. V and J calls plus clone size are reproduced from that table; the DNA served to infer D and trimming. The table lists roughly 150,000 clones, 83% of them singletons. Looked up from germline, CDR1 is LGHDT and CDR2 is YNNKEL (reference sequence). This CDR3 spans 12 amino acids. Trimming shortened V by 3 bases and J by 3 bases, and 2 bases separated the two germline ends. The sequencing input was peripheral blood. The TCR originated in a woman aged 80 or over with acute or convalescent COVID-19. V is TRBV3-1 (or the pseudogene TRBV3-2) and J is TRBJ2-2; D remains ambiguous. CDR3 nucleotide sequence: TGTGCCAGCAGCCACTACACCGGGGAGCTGTTTTTT. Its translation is CASSHYTGELFF.